The source of this TCR beta chain is a study of blood T cell repertoires in COVID-19. Looking at the study overall: Samples taken during acute and convalescent COVID-19 were collected in the United States, Italy and Spain. The cDNA or gDNA used as material had been derived from T cells, B-cell-depleted T cells, or PBMCs.

Under the authors' procedure: Estimation of nucleated cell counts relied on the amplification of reference gene primers. Profiled with immunoSEQ multiplex PCR; TCRdb holds only in-frame clones, not every one. That table furnishes V, J and clone size, whereas the DNA furnished D and trimming. This table holds 250,000 or so clones, 75% to 95% found once. Participants came from under 30 US areas, aged about 18 to 89 years. Trimming at V came to 3 bases and at J to 7 bases, leaving 9 bases not matched to a gene. The CDR3 spans 15 residues. Germline assignment: CDR1 SEHNR and CDR2 FQNEAQ (reference sequence).

This chain connects TRBV7-9 to TRBJ2-7; 10 bases match TRBD1. Source material: PBMCs or T cells enriched from blood (not recorded which). The source is a middle-aged man who had been exposed to COVID-19. This CDR3 reads CASSFRGQGTGEQYF. DNA for the CDR3: TGTGCCAGCAGCTTCAGGGGACAGGGGACGGGTGAGCAGTACTTC.